This T cell receptor beta chain was recovered during a study of T-cell reconstitution after alpha-beta-depleted transplantation in children. Whole-study findings and limits: Alpha-beta T cells present about two months after transplant were reported to originate from several hundred expanded graft clones. Newly generated T cells supplied most T-cell counts and diversity one year post-transplant. Several patients had high TCRbeta diversity at day 60; it came from surviving recipient T cells and thymic progenitors.

Regarding this clonotype: As yet, its antigen is unknown.

The authors prepared the TCRbeta library with unique molecular identifiers. TCRdb processed the PCR reads anew with MiXCR; each CDR3 protein has one entry. The table records hundreds of thousands of distinct CDR3 sequences, 15% to 20% of them present only once. Sequencing was performed on PBMCs, mostly from graft donor cells, taken 360 days after TCRalphabeta/CD19-depleted stem cell transplant. The TCR sequence derives from a male patient between 2 and 15 years old who had a stem cell transplant for acute lymphoblastic leukemia, so the T cells may come from the graft donor.

CDR3 DNA: TGTGCCACCAGTGGTCCAGGCAGCAGGCAGTTCTTC. This sequence encodes CATSGPGSRQFF. The chain uses TRBV24-1 and TRBJ2-1; D gene unclear. Germline CDR1 KGHDR, CDR2 SFDVKD. The V and J ends lost 5 bases and 12 bases respectively, with 13 bases between them. The CDR3 is 12 residues long.